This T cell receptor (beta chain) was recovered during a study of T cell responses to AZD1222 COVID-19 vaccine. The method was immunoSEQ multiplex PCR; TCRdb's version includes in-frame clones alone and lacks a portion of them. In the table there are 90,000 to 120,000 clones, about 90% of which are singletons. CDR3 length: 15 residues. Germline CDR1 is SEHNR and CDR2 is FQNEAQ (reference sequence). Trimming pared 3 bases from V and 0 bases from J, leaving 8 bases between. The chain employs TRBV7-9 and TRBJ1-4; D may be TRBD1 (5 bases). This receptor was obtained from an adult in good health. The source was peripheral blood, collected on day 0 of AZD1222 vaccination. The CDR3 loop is CASSLGRATNEKLFF. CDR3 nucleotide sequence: TGTGCCAGCAGCTTGGGACGGGCAACTAATGAAAAACTGTTTTTT. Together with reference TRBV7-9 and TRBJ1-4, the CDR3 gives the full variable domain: DTGVSQNPRHKITKRGQNVTFRCDPISEHNRLYWYRQTLGQGPEFLTYFQNEAQLEKSRLLSDRFSAERPKGSFSTLEIQRTEQGDSAMYLCASSLGRATNEKLFFGSGTQLSVL.